This TCR beta chain was sequenced in a study of T cell repertoires in cytomegalovirus infection. Study-wide points: HLA-C-restricted, CMV-specific TCR beta clonotypes were dominant ex vivo.

TCRdb analysed the reads with MiXCR anew, one entry per CDR3 protein. This sample has about a million distinct CDR3 sequences, with roughly 31% found just once. On this clonotype itself: Antigen: not known.

This CDR3 region has 15 residues. V gave up 6 bases and J gave up 2 bases, with 14 bases separating them. Germline assignment: CDR1 MDHEN and CDR2 SYDVKM. The TCR was taken from a human donor in good health (CMV status not recorded). Some clones in this sample may be carry-over from other donors' samples. The chain uses TRBV28 and TRBJ2-1; D perhaps matches TRBD1 (6 bases). The source material was cultured CD8+ T cells from PBMCs, sampled from culture after CMV antigen stimulation. For the CDR3, the DNA is TGTGCCAGCAGCAGGGGCAGGCGCCCCTACAATGAGCAGTTCTTC. Translated, it gives CASSRGRRPYNEQFF.